This T cell receptor (beta chain) was recorded in a study of long-term antiretroviral therapy in people with HIV. The V gene's germline CDR1 is LNHNV and CDR2 YYDKDF (reference sequence). The CDR3 is 13 residues long. V was shortened by 5 bases and J by 10 bases, with 15 bases between the two germline ends. Investigators performed immunoSEQ version v3.0 at survey level. Sequencing used immunoSEQ multiplex PCR; TCRdb keeps in-frame clones, though not all of them. The sample lists over 15,000 clones; 70% to 90% were seen once. The source of this sequence is a woman aged 40 to 50 with HIV. The specimen comprised unsorted PBMCs, sampled 0.5 years after starting antiretroviral therapy. The chain carries TRBV15 and TRBJ2-1; D unclear. CDR3 coding DNA: TGTGCCACCAGCCAAGAGTGGGTGCAGGAGCAGTTCTTC. Translated: CATSQEWVQEQFF.